The entry that follows covers one T cell receptor (beta chain) sequence. What it binds is not known. This entry is derived from a study of T cell clonotyping in hematopoietic cell transplantation. For the study at large: Pretransplant recipient samples were taken after cytoreduction. Points from the study as a whole: At the given depth, recipient repertoires were over 95% de novo clonotypes. Pathologically expanded recipient clonotypes increased progressively from day 30 to day 180 as diversity fell.

The ends were cut back, 2 bases at V and 6 bases at J, with 13 bases in the middle. The length of the CDR3 is 14 residues. Looked up from germline, CDR1 is SGHTA and CDR2 is FQGNSA. The time point: recipient sample about 28 days before transplant, after cytoreduction. Recipient blood drawn about 28 days pretransplant and days 30, 100, 180 after. The method was immunoSEQ multiplex PCR; TCRdb's version includes in-frame clones alone and lacks a portion of them. The table has more than 40,000 clones, around 84% seen once. This rearrangement joins TRBV7-2 to TRBJ1-2; TRBD1 is a possible D gene (6 bases). The material sequenced was peripheral blood mononuclear cells, taken before stem cell transplant. The origin of this receptor is a man in his fifties or sixties with acute myeloid leukemia. Some clones in this sample may be carry-over from other donors' samples. The CDR3 DNA is TGTGCCAGCAGCTTAACTAAACAGGGAGATGGCTACACCTTC. Translation: CASSLTKQGDGYTF.